The 19 T cell receptor beta chains below all came from one sample that was sequenced in a study of blood T cell repertoires in COVID-19. The method was immunoSEQ multiplex PCR; TCRdb's version includes in-frame clones alone and lacks a portion of them. The top ten clones hold around 9.5% of a sample with 150,000 to 200,000 clones, 80% to 90% of them seen once. Sequenced: PBMCs or T cells enriched from blood (not recorded which). These receptors were obtained from a young woman who had recovered from COVID-19.

The chain employs TRBV25-1 and TRBJ1-1, with D perhaps matching TRBD1 (6 bases). The CDR3 covers 14 residues. Per germline, CDR1 MGHDK and CDR2 SYGVNS. Trimming shortened V by 1 base and J by 7 bases, and 13 bases separated the two germline ends. CDR3 nucleotide sequence: TGTGCCAGCAGTGAATGGGGGGGGCCAAATGAAGCTTTCTTT. As protein: CASSEWGGPNEAFF.

V gene TRBV7-2 combines with J gene TRBJ1-2; weak D call: TRBD1 (5 bases). V was cut by 5 bases and J by 4 bases, with 14 bases left in between. This CDR3 contains 14 residues. CDR1 is SGHTA, CDR2 FQGNSA, per germline. The DNA for the CDR3 is TGTGCCAGCAGCCCAATCGGGGGAAGCTATGGCTACACCTTC. It is translated as CASSPIGGSYGYTF.

This clone was found once. V gene TRBV28 combines with J gene TRBJ2-5, with 8 bases identical to TRBD2. J gave up 0 bases and V 4 bases, and 7 bases lay outside the gene matches. CDR3 length: 16 residues. Germline V gene data show CDR1 as MDHEN and CDR2 as SYDVKM. Written as DNA, the CDR3 is TGTGCCAGCAGTTATAGACTAGCGAATAACCAAGAGACCCAGTACTTC. Its protein is CASSYRLANNQETQYF.

The chain couples TRBV25-1 to TRBJ1-1; 7 nucleotides match TRBD1. Germline V gene lookup returns CDR1 MGHDK and CDR2 SYGVNS. The CDR3 extends over 13 amino acids. Losses at the gene ends were 4 bases for V and 6 bases for J; bases not matched to a gene: 5. Written as DNA, the CDR3 is TGTGCCAGCAGTGCAGGGGGTGTGGCTGAAGCTTTCTTT. Translated: CASSAGGVAEAFF.

The J gene is TRBJ1-6, the V gene TRBV28; 7 nucleotides line up with TRBD1. V dropped 9 bases and J dropped 5; count of bases not matched to a gene: 10. The CDR3 has 15 amino acids. CDR1 is MDHEN and CDR2 is SYDVKM in the germline V gene. CDR3 protein: CASSLITGDNSPLHF. CDR3 in DNA: TGTGCCAGTTCCCTTATTACAGGGGATAATTCACCCCTCCACTTT.

The V gene is TRBV7-2, the J gene TRBJ2-3; 9 bases agree with TRBD1. The V and J ends lost 4 bases and 4 bases, in that order; junction bases with no gene match: 6. Germline CDR1 reads SGHTA; CDR2 reads FQGNSA. The CDR3 length is 15 residues. As DNA, the CDR3 is TGTGCCAGCAGCTCTCGGACAGGGGAGGCAGATACGCAGTATTTT. Translating gives CASSSRTGEADTQYF.

The V gene is TRBV2, the J gene TRBJ2-7; D unclear. This CDR3 is built from 11 residues. Germline V lookup: CDR1 SNHLY, CDR2 FYNNEI. V gave up 4 bases and J gave up 7 bases, with 8 bases separating them. CDR3 DNA sequence: TGTGCCAGCAGTGGAGAATGGGAGCAGTACTTC. Its protein product is CASSGEWEQYF.

There are a few counts of this clone. The V and J genes are TRBV5-1 and TRBJ2-1; TRBD2 is a possible D gene (5 bases). V lost 0 bases to trimming and J lost 4 bases, with 5 bases between them. In germline, CDR1 is SGHRS, CDR2 YFSETQ. The CDR3 is made up of 13 amino acids. CDR3 coding DNA: TGCGCCAGCAGCTTGGGAGGGTACAATGAGCAGTTCTTC. Translation gives CASSLGGYNEQFF.

The gene calls are TRBV29-1 and TRBJ1-1; 10 bases are shared with TRBD1. In germline, CDR1 is SQVTM, CDR2 ANQGSEA. J gave up 5 bases and V 6 bases, and 6 bases lay outside the gene matches. The CDR3 is 13 amino acids. CDR3 DNA: TGCAGCGTGCCCGACAGGGGGCGAACTGAAGCTTTCTTT. This gives the protein CSVPDRGRTEAFF.

V usage is TRBV6-2 or TRBV6-3 and J usage is TRBJ1-5, with D possibly being TRBD1 (5 bases). Germline-derived CDR1 and CDR2 are MNHEY and SVGEGT. The CDR3 runs to 17 residues. Trimming took off 2 bases at V and 3 bases at J, with 17 bases between the two ends. This CDR3 is CASSYAMRWGVNQPQHF. As DNA, the CDR3 is TGTGCCAGCAGTTACGCTATGAGGTGGGGGGTCAATCAGCCCCAGCATTTT.

The rearrangement uses TRBV29-1 and TRBJ1-3; D possibly corresponds to TRBD1 (5 bases). The CDR3 runs 15 residues. Germline loops: CDR1 SQVTM, CDR2 ANQGSEA. V dropped 4 bases and J dropped 7 bases, with 20 bases sitting between them. The chain's CDR3 is CSVALISPQGNTIYF. CDR3 sequence (DNA): TGCAGCGTTGCTTTAATAAGTCCGCAGGGCAACACCATATATTTT.

This sequence joins TRBV29-1 and TRBJ1-5; D remains unclear. This CDR3 is built from 11 residues. Germline V lookup: CDR1 SQVTM, CDR2 ANQGSEA. Trimming took off 2 bases at V and 7 bases at J, with 6 bases between the two ends. CDR3 nucleotides: TGCAGCGTTGAAACCAGGCAGCCCCAGCATTTT. It translates to CSVETRQPQHF.

The gene calls are TRBV27 and TRBJ2-2, with 8 bases aligning to TRBD1. The V and J ends lost 8 bases and 7 bases, in that order; junction bases with no gene match: 24. Germline CDR1 and CDR2: MNHEY and SMNVEV (reference sequence). The length of the CDR3 is 19 residues. The CDR3 is CASCSPGRGRGRFGGELFF. The CDR3 DNA follows: TGTGCCAGCTGCTCCCCCGGGCGGGGCAGGGGGCGCTTCGGCGGGGAGCTGTTTTTT.

This clone was observed once. V gene TRBV2 combines with J gene TRBJ2-1, with D possibly matching TRBD1 (6 bases). Germline values: CDR1 SNHLY, CDR2 FYNNEI. The germline V and J ends were trimmed by 5 bases and 4 bases, with 12 bases remaining between them. This CDR3 contains 14 residues. The CDR3 protein is CASSLGTSYNEQFF. The CDR3 DNA is TGTGCCAGCAGTCTCGGGACATCATACAATGAGCAGTTCTTC.

The chain carries TRBV6-1 and TRBJ2-1; 7 nucleotides line up with TRBD1. The CDR3 runs to 17 residues. Per the germline V gene, CDR1 is MNHNS and CDR2 is SASEGT. Trimming took 4 bases from V and 2 from J; bases not matched to a gene: 11. The DNA of the CDR3 is TGTGCCAGCAGTGGGGTAATTTCCGGGACAGCCTACAATGAGCAGTTCTTC. It translates to CASSGVISGTAYNEQFF.

This sequence joins TRBV28 and TRBJ2-2, with 11 positions matching TRBD1. CDR1 is MDHEN, CDR2 SYDVKM, per germline. The CDR3 loop spans 19 amino acids. The trim removed 1 base at V and 2 bases at J, leaving 9 bases unmatched. CDR3 nucleotides: TGTGCCAGCAGTTTATCTTGGACAGGGGGCATGAAAAACACCGGGGAGCTGTTTTTT. It translates to CASSLSWTGGMKNTGELFF. The variable domain in full, completed from reference TRBV28 and TRBJ2-2, reads DVKVTQSSRYLVKRTGEKVFLECVQDMDHENMFWYRQDPGLGLRLIYFSYDVKMKEKGDIPEGYSVSREKKERFSLILESASTNQTSMYLCASSLSWTGGMKNTGELFFGEGSRLTVL.

The chain links TRBV7-3 to TRBJ1-1, with D unresolved. This CDR3 is built from 14 residues. Germline CDR1 SGHTA, CDR2 FQGTGA. Trimming left V 2 bases short and J 1 base short, with 8 bases between. Here the CDR3 reads CASSLYPGNTEAFF. DNA for the CDR3: TGTGCCAGCAGCTTATATCCAGGGAACACTGAAGCTTTCTTT. Drawing the rest from reference TRBV7-3 and TRBJ1-1, the complete variable domain is GAGVSQTPSNKVTEKGKYVELRCDPISGHTALYWYRQSLGQGPEFLIYFQGTGAADDSGLPNDRFFAVRPEGSVSTLKIQRTERGDSAVYLCASSLYPGNTEAFFGQGTRLTVV.

This clone has a single count. The J gene is TRBJ2-3, the V gene TRBV5-6; D is ambiguous. The V end was cut by 2 bases, the J end by 3 bases, with 4 bases between. The CDR3 has 12 amino acids. CDR1 is SGHDT and CDR2 is YYEEEE in the germline V gene. The CDR3 DNA reads as TGTGCCAGCAGCTTCTTGACAGATACGCAGTATTTT. Translation gives CASSFLTDTQYF.

The V call is TRBV14, the J call TRBJ2-3; 8 positions agree with TRBD2. Germline assignment: CDR1 SGHDN and CDR2 FVKESK. V gave up 0 bases and J gave up 2 bases; unmatched junction bases: 4. CDR3 length: 16 residues. The CDR3: CASSQDLAGFTDTQYF. The CDR3, as DNA: TGTGCCAGCAGCCAAGATCTAGCGGGCTTCACAGATACGCAGTATTTT.